This is a list of T cell receptor beta chains from one sample in a study of blood T cell repertoires in COVID-19. Here immunoSEQ multiplex PCR was the method, and the copy in TCRdb shows in-frame clones only, minus some. The table has 99,000 or so clones, 65% to 85% seen once; the top ten hold approximately 2%. Sequencing was carried out using peripheral blood. These receptor sequences come from a man aged 65 to 79 with active or convalescent COVID-19. Each CDR3 is given with its conserved first and last residue. Each record gives: V gene, D gene, J gene, clone size, CDR3 DNA, CDR3 protein. The D gene is left open where the match is weak. Size is omitted from some rows. Given values are once, few, many or a class for expanded clones.

TRBV10-3	-	TRBJ1-6	-	TGTGCCATCAGTGAGTTGAGAGGAGGGACGGATAATTCACCCCTCCACTTT	CAISELRGGTDNSPLHF
TRBV9	TRBD2	TRBJ2-5	once	TGTGCCAGCAGCGTAGGCCTAGCGGGGGGCACCCAAGAGACCCAGTACTTC	CASSVGLAGGTQETQYF
TRBV7-9	TRBD1	TRBJ2-1	-	TGTGCCAGCAGCCCCGGGACAGGGTCGGAAGAGCAGTTCTTC	CASSPGTGSEEQFF
TRBV20-1	-	TRBJ1-4	-	TGCAGTGCTAGTTACGGAACTAATGAAAAACTGTTTTTT	CSASYGTNEKLFF
TRBV29-1	-	TRBJ1-2	few	TGCAGCGTTGAACAGAACTATGGCTACACCTTC	CSVEQNYGYTF
TRBV5-4	-	TRBJ1-1	-	TGTGCCAGCAGCTTGGTGGCAGGAAACACTGAAGCTTTCTTT	CASSLVAGNTEAFF
TRBV11-2	-	TRBJ2-5	-	TGTGCCAGCAGCTTAGGCGTCAGGGAAGAGACCCAGTACTTC	CASSLGVREETQYF
TRBV6-5	TRBD1	TRBJ1-1	-	TGTGCCAGCAGTTACCCGGGACAGGGGCACACTGAAGCTTTCTTT	CASSYPGQGHTEAFF
TRBV7-9	-	TRBJ2-5	once	TGTGCCAGCAGCCCCCGGGCCGCGGGGTACCAAGAGACCCAGTACTTC	CASSPRAAGYQETQYF
TRBV5-8	-	TRBJ1-4	-	TGTGCCAGCAGCCAACTGGACAAGGGCGGAAAACTGTTTTTT	CASSQLDKGGKLFF
TRBV6-5	TRBD1	TRBJ2-7	-	TGTGCCAGCACCCGACCCGGGACAGGCTACGAGCAGTACTTC	CASTRPGTGYEQYF
TRBV2	-	TRBJ1-5	-	TGTGCCAGCAGAGCACAGGGTGATAGTCAGCCCCAGCATTTT	CASRAQGDSQPQHF
TRBV19	TRBD2	TRBJ2-1	once	TGTGCCAGTAGTATAGGGGCTCCGGGACTAGCGGGGCCCTACAATGAGCAGTTCTTC	CASSIGAPGLAGPYNEQFF
TRBV5-4	TRBD1	TRBJ2-7	-	TGTGCCAGCAGCTTGGGGCAGGGGGAGAACGAGCAGTACTTC	CASSLGQGENEQYF
TRBV7-2	TRBD2	TRBJ2-3	-	TGTGCCAGCACCGCGCGGCGGGGGGCCCCAGATACGCAGTATTTT	CASTARRGAPDTQYF
TRBV30	-	TRBJ2-3	-	TGTGCCTGGAGCCCCGGACAGCGCACAGATACGCAGTATTTT	CAWSPGQRTDTQYF
TRBV2	-	TRBJ1-1	-	TGTGCCAGCAGTTCGGAGATCTCTGAAGCTTTCTTT	CASSSEISEAFF
TRBV28	TRBD1	TRBJ1-4	-	TGTGCCAGCAGTTCCCCCGGACAGGGGGATGAAAAACTGTTTTTT	CASSSPGQGDEKLFF
TRBV7-2	TRBD1	TRBJ2-7	-	TGTGCCAGCAGCTCAGGGGGCGCGGGGTACGAGCAGTACTTC	CASSSGGAGYEQYF
TRBV4-2	TRBD1	TRBJ1-1	once	TGTGCCAGCAGCCAAGCGGGACAGGGGGCAATTCGGACTGAAGCTTTCTTT	CASSQAGQGAIRTEAFF
TRBV10-3	TRBD2	TRBJ2-1	-	TGTGCCATCAGTGAGTCTAGCGGGGGCTACAATGAGCAGTTCTTC	CAISESSGGYNEQFF
TRBV28	TRBD1	TRBJ2-7	-	TGTGCCAGCAGGCGGAGTAGGGGGCCCCTATACGAGCAGTACTTC	CASRRSRGPLYEQYF
TRBV7-2	-	TRBJ2-7	once	TGTGCCAGCAGTTCCATGACAGTATCCTACGAGCAGTACTTC	CASSSMTVSYEQYF
TRBV5-1	TRBD1	TRBJ1-2	-	TGCGCCAGCAGCTTGGAACCGGGACAGGGAGCTAGTGGCTACACCTTC	CASSLEPGQGASGYTF
TRBV5-4	-	TRBJ2-5	-	TGTGCCAGCAGCTTGCAGGCCCAAGAGACCCAGTACTTC	CASSLQAQETQYF
TRBV28	TRBD1	TRBJ1-6	-	TGTGCCAGCAGTACCCTACAGGGGAATAATTCACCCCTCCACTTT	CASSTLQGNNSPLHF
TRBV4-3	TRBD1	TRBJ1-6	few	TGCGCCAGCAGCTTCGACAGGGGCAACTCACCCCTCCACTTT	CASSFDRGNSPLHF
TRBV7-2	-	TRBJ1-5	-	TGTGCCAGCAGCTTTGGACAGAATCAGCCCCAGCATTTT	CASSFGQNQPQHF
TRBV7-2	TRBD1	TRBJ1-1	once	TGTGCCAGCAGCTCTGAACCGGGACAGGGGGCCCAGAACACTGAAGCTTTCTTT	CASSSEPGQGAQNTEAFF
TRBV2	-	TRBJ1-1	once	TGTGCCAGCGGACGGGAAGACACTGAAGCTTTCTTT	CASGREDTEAFF
TRBV5-4	TRBD1	TRBJ1-2	few	TGTGCCAGCGGTCAACGGGACAGCTATGGCTACACCTTC	CASGQRDSYGYTF
TRBV5-1	TRBD2	TRBJ2-1	once	TGCGCCAGCAGCGCTAGCGGGGGGGCGGTTTCCTACAATGAGCAGTTCTTC	CASSASGGAVSYNEQFF
TRBV7-6	TRBD2	TRBJ2-3	-	TGTGCCAGCAGCTCCGTGGGCGGGGGAAACACAGATACGCAGTATTTT	CASSSVGGGNTDTQYF
TRBV3-1/TRBV3-2	-	TRBJ1-1	-	TGTGCCAGCAGCCATCAAACGGGGAATGGTGTCTTT	CASSHQTGNGVF
TRBV5-1	-	TRBJ1-3	few	TGCGCCAGCGCGAGCGAGTCTGGAAACACCATATATTTT	CASASESGNTIYF
TRBV27	TRBD2	TRBJ2-3	-	TGTGCCAGCAGTTACTTAGCGGGGGGGCTCGATACGCAGTATTTT	CASSYLAGGLDTQYF
TRBV18	-	TRBJ1-2	-	TGTGCCAGCTCACCAGCGACAGAGGCTAACTATGGCTACACCTTC	CASSPATEANYGYTF
TRBV5-1	-	TRBJ2-3	few	TGCGCCAGCAGCCTCGGGACTCCGACAGATACGCAGTATTTT	CASSLGTPTDTQYF
TRBV4-3	TRBD2	TRBJ2-2	-	TGCGCCAGCAGCCCACTAGCGGGGGACACCGGGGAGCTGTTTTTT	CASSPLAGDTGELFF
TRBV7-9	TRBD2	TRBJ2-2	-	TGTGCCAGCAGTTTCGGGACTAGCGGGGGCACCGGGGAGCTGTTTTTT	CASSFGTSGGTGELFF
TRBV7-8	TRBD1	TRBJ1-1	few	TGTGCCAGCAGCTTACGCGGGGACAGGGGTGAAGCTTTCTTT	CASSLRGDRGEAFF
TRBV18	TRBD1	TRBJ1-2	-	TGTGCCAGCTCACCAGATTTGGGACAGGGGGCCTATGGCTACACCTTC	CASSPDLGQGAYGYTF
TRBV6-2/TRBV6-3	TRBD2	TRBJ2-3	once	TGTGCCAGCAGTGATTCCGGGACTAGTCTTAATGGGGATACGCAGTATTTT	CASSDSGTSLNGDTQYF
TRBV7-2	-	TRBJ1-2	-	TGTGCCAGCAGCTTAGAGACACGCGACAGCCATGGCTACACCTTC	CASSLETRDSHGYTF
TRBV5-1	-	TRBJ2-2	-	TGCGCCAGCAGCTTGCAGGGGTCAGGTAACGGGGAGCTGTTTTTT	CASSLQGSGNGELFF
TRBV2	-	TRBJ2-2	-	TGTGCCAGCAGTGAAGCGAGCCCCGGGGAGCTGTTTTTT	CASSEASPGELFF
TRBV11-3	TRBD1	TRBJ2-3	once	TGTGCCAGCAGCCTAGAAGGGACAGGTAGCACAGATACGCAGTATTTT	CASSLEGTGSTDTQYF